The clone carrying this T cell receptor beta chain was observed a handful of times. The antigen is unknown. The sample is drawn from a study of post-analysis software for immune sequencing data. Study summary: There were relapsing-remitting, secondary progressive and progressive-relapsing multiple sclerosis among the disease courses included. Whole-study findings and limits: Controls' normalized Chao1 diversity significantly exceeded that of multiple sclerosis patients. Those samples that were prepared in the same batch co-clustered strongly by F measure. Higher frequency in patients than in controls was seen for about five TRBV segments, with TRBV5-6, TRBV5-1 and TRBV20-1 among them.

Unique molecular identifiers tagged the TCR beta cDNA libraries. Between about 0.9 and 11 million T cells gave rise to some 490,000 cDNA molecules. TCRdb fed the PCR reads into MiXCR, producing one record per CDR3 protein. This sample yields around 200,000 distinct CDR3 sequences, of which 25% to 35% are seen a single time; 3% to 3.5% belongs to the top ten. V gave up 5 bases and J gave up 8 bases, with 9 bases separating them. The CDR3 has 12 amino acids. The V gene's germline CDR1 is SNHLY and CDR2 FYNNEI. The J gene is TRBJ1-4, the V gene TRBV2; D remains ambiguous. The source material was blood. The clonotype originates from a girl under 18 with multiple sclerosis. CDR3 sequence (DNA): TGTGCCAGCAGTATGATTGGCGAAAAACTGTTTTTT. This codes for CASSMIGEKLFF. Variable domain in full (rest from reference TRBV2 and TRBJ1-4): EPEVTQTPSHQVTQMGQEVILRCVPISNHLYFYWYRQILGQKVEFLVSFYNNEISEKSEIFDDQFSVERPDGSNFTLKIRSTKLEDSAMYFCASSMIGEKLFFGSGTQLSVL.